The 21 T cell receptor beta chains below all came from one sample that was sequenced in a study of response to subunit inactivated influenza vaccine. TCRdb recomputed calls from the RT-PCR reads with MiXCR, one row per CDR3 protein. The data show some 540,000 distinct CDR3 sequences, roughly 25% seen once. This same sample was also taken into another study, of T cells expressing NK-cell markers. That source reports: TCR beta libraries carry UMIs added by 5'RACE template switching.

The input for sequencing was CD4+ T cells sorted from PBMCs, taken approximately 12 days after vaccination. The receptors were gathered from a man aged 50 or older who received an inactivated influenza vaccine.

DNA for the CDR3: TGTGCCAGCAGCAAAGGTTGGGGATCGACTCGACAACGAAACACCATATATTTT. Residues: CASSKGWGSTRQRNTIYF. The genes are TRBV21-1 and TRBJ1-3. TRBV21-1 is termed a pseudogene. CDR3 length: 18 amino acids.

This clonotype was counted only a few times. The gene calls are TRBV3-1 and TRBJ2-3, with D unclear. Between the trimmed V and J ends, which lost 3 bases and 3 bases, there was a span of 10 bases. Germline V gives CDR1 LGHDT, CDR2 YNNKEL (reference sequence). The CDR3 is 14 residues long. CDR3 DNA: TGTGCCAGCAGCCAGTCGATGGGTACAGATACGCAGTATTTT. Translation gives CASSQSMGTDTQYF.

This clonotype was seen a few times. The rearrangement uses TRBV11-2 and TRBJ2-7; 7 bases match TRBD1. The germline V gene has CDR1 SGHAT and CDR2 FQNNGV. The CDR3 is 14 amino acids. V trimming: 0 bases; J trimming: 6 bases; junction bases outside the gene matches: 5. Here the CDR3 reads CASSLDQTGFEQYF. For the CDR3, the DNA is TGTGCCAGCAGCTTAGATCAGACAGGGTTCGAGCAGTACTTC.

A few counts support this clonotype. V and J are TRBV20-1 and TRBJ1-3, with 11 bases identical to TRBD1. Trimming at V came to 5 bases and at J to 3 bases, leaving 3 bases not matched to a gene. The CDR3 length is 14 residues. Germline V gene lookup returns CDR1 DFQATT and CDR2 SNEGSKA (reference sequence). CDR3 nucleotides: TGCAGTGCTCCGGGACAGGGGGATGGAAACACCATATATTTT. Its protein product is CSAPGQGDGNTIYF.

The chain employs TRBV20-1 and TRBJ2-7, with 7 bases matching TRBD2. Germline CDR1 reads DFQATT; CDR2 reads SNEGSKA (reference sequence). The trim removed 7 bases at V and 6 bases at J, leaving 15 bases unmatched. This CDR3 spans 14 amino acids. The CDR3, as DNA: TGCAGTGTTCGCCCCGGAGGGAGGGTAATCGAGCAGTACTTC. Translation: CSVRPGGRVIEQYF.

The chain employs TRBV9 and TRBJ2-2; 7 nucleotides align to TRBD2. The CDR3 is 15 residues long. CDR1 is SGDLS, CDR2 YYNGEE, per germline. V was pared by 5 bases and J by 0 bases, with 4 bases of the junction left unmatched. In DNA, the CDR3 is TGTGCCAGCAGGGATGGGGGGGCGAACACCGGGGAGCTGTTTTTT. Amino acids: CASRDGGANTGELFF. Looking up the rest from reference TRBV9 and TRBJ2-2 gives the full variable domain: DSGVTQTPKHLITATGQRVTLRCSPRSGDLSVYWYQQSLDQGLQFLIQYYNGEERAKGNILERFSAQQFPDLHSELNLSSLELGDSALYFCASRDGGANTGELFFGEGSRLTVL.

This clonotype was found a few times. The gene calls are TRBV5-1 and TRBJ1-4; weak D call: TRBD1 (6 bases). V lost 3 bases and J 7 bases, leaving 13 bases between the germline ends. The germline V gene has CDR1 SGHRS and CDR2 YFSETQ. The CDR3 is 14 residues long. The CDR3 DNA sequence: TGCGCCAGCAGCTCGCAGGGGAGGGGTGAAAAACTGTTTTTT. Translated, it gives CASSSQGRGEKLFF.

The chain is built from TRBV5-6 and TRBJ2-5; no firm D call. Trimming stripped 0 bases from V and 3 bases from J, with 6 bases between. This CDR3 comprises 13 residues. CDR1 and CDR2 from the germline V gene are SGHDT and YYEEEE. This CDR3 reads CASSLEDEETQYF. CDR3 nucleotides: TGTGCCAGCAGCTTGGAGGACGAAGAGACCCAGTACTTC.

V gene TRBV28 combines with J gene TRBJ2-7; the D call may be TRBD1 or TRBD2 (5 bases each). In germline, CDR1 is MDHEN, CDR2 SYDVKM. V lost 6 bases and J lost 2, with 14 bases in between. The CDR3 length is 14 residues. The CDR3 loop reads CASRGPGRAYEQYF. For the CDR3, the DNA is TGTGCCAGCAGGGGGCCAGGGCGGGCCTACGAGCAGTACTTC. The full variable domain, with the rest looked up from reference TRBV28 and TRBJ2-7, is DVKVTQSSRYLVKRTGEKVFLECVQDMDHENMFWYRQDPGLGLRLIYFSYDVKMKEKGDIPEGYSVSREKKERFSLILESASTNQTSMYLCASRGPGRAYEQYFGPGTRLTVT.

This clonotype was seen a handful of times. This rearrangement joins TRBV7-3 to TRBJ2-3; D possibly corresponds to TRBD2 (6 bases). The CDR3 is 14 amino acids. The V and J ends lost 6 bases and 6 bases respectively, with 16 bases between them. The germline V gene encodes CDR1 SGHTA and CDR2 FQGTGA. The CDR3 DNA reads as TGTGCCAGCAGATTCGGACACGGGAGTGATACGCAGTATTTT. This codes for CASRFGHGSDTQYF.

The chain uses TRBV6-2 or TRBV6-3 and TRBJ2-7; 7 positions match TRBD1. V lost 6 bases, J lost 3 bases, and 14 bases stayed unmatched. This CDR3 is built from 16 residues. CDR1 and CDR2 (germline): MNHEY, SVGEGT. In DNA, the CDR3 is TGTGCCAGCAGCCAGACAGGGATGTCGGACAACTACGAGCAGTACTTC. Its protein is CASSQTGMSDNYEQYF.

This clonotype was detected a few times. This chain uses TRBV28 with TRBJ2-7, with TRBD1 matching over 9 bases. The CDR3 totals 14 residues. CDR1 is MDHEN, CDR2 SYDVKM, per germline. Trimming took 5 bases from V and 6 from J; bases not matched to a gene: 8. CDR3 bases: TGTGCCAGCAGTACCGGGACAGGGACCGGCGAGCAGTACTTC. As protein: CASSTGTGTGEQYF.

This clonotype was detected many times. The DNA of the CDR3 is TGTGCCAGCAGTCCAGGACTAGCGGGCGGGACCCAGTACTTC. Its protein product is CASSPGLAGGTQYF. The chain carries TRBV12-3 or TRBV12-4 and TRBJ2-5; 11 bases are a match to TRBD2. V shed 5 bases, J shed 7 bases, and the junction held 6 bases outside the gene matches. This CDR3 spans 14 amino acids.

This clonotype was found a few times. The rearrangement joins TRBV15 to TRBJ2-5; D call uncertain. The CDR3 is made up of 14 amino acids. The V end lost 0 bases, the J end lost 3 bases, and 8 bases lay between the germline ends. Per germline, CDR1 LNHNV and CDR2 YYDKDF (reference sequence). CDR3 nucleotides: TGTGCCACCAGCAGAGATCTAACAGAAGAGACCCAGTACTTC. The encoded protein is CATSRDLTEETQYF.

This sequence joins TRBV14 and TRBJ2-1; 13 bases agree with TRBD2. Germline V CDR1 and CDR2: SGHDN, FVKESK. The CDR3 length is 20 residues. The J segment lost 3 bases and the V segment lost 1 base, leaving 12 bases of the junction unmatched. CDR3 amino acids: CASSQAGLAGARAHYNEQFF. The CDR3 DNA follows: TGTGCCAGCAGCCAAGCTGGACTAGCGGGAGCAAGGGCTCACTACAATGAGCAGTTCTTC.

The V and J genes are TRBV7-9 and TRBJ2-5, with D perhaps matching TRBD1 or TRBD2 (5 bases each). The CDR3 consists of 15 residues. The V end lost 5 bases, the J end lost 4 bases, and 17 bases lay between the germline ends. In germline, CDR1 is SEHNR, CDR2 FQNEAQ (reference sequence). CDR3 sequence (DNA): TGTGCCAGCAGCGAGGGCCGGGGCCCGGGAGAGACCCAGTACTTC. Its translation is CASSEGRGPGETQYF.

The chain employs TRBV25-1 and TRBJ1-1; 8 nucleotides agree with TRBD1. The germline CDR1 and CDR2 sequences are MGHDK and SYGVNS. J was trimmed by 0 bases and V by 1 base; bases with no gene match: 4. The CDR3 loop spans 16 amino acids. CDR3 sequence reads: CASSEWTGHMNTEAFF. The CDR3 nucleotides read TGTGCCAGCAGTGAATGGACAGGGCATATGAACACTGAAGCTTTCTTT. The whole variable domain, filled in from reference TRBV25-1 and TRBJ1-1, reads EADIYQTPRYLVIGTGKKITLECSQTMGHDKMYWYQQDPGMELHLIHYSYGVNSTEKGDLSSESTVSRIRTEHFPLTLESARPSHTSQYLCASSEWTGHMNTEAFFGQGTRLTVV.

The genes are TRBV12-3 or TRBV12-4 and TRBJ1-2; D possibly corresponds to TRBD1 (5 bases). V was shortened by 0 bases and J by 8 bases, with 13 bases between the two germline ends. The CDR3 contains 14 residues. This chain's CDR3 is CASSLARDRGGYTF. In DNA, the CDR3 is TGTGCCAGCAGTTTAGCCCGGGACCGAGGAGGCTACACCTTC.

The gene calls are TRBV20-1 and TRBJ2-7, with 9 nucleotides matching TRBD2. CDR3 length: 13 residues. J was trimmed by 0 bases and V by 6 bases; bases with no gene match: 3. Germline loops: CDR1 DFQATT, CDR2 SNEGSKA (reference sequence). The chain's CDR3 is CSAERGDSYEQYF. CDR3 nucleotides: TGCAGTGCCGAGCGGGGGGACTCCTACGAGCAGTACTTC.

This clonotype was counted ten times or more. The genes are TRBV20-1 and TRBJ1-5; maybe TRBD1 (5 bases). This CDR3 comprises 15 residues. V gave up 1 base and J gave up 3 bases, with 13 bases separating them. Germline assignment: CDR1 DFQATT and CDR2 SNEGSKA (reference sequence). The CDR3 sequence: CSARAPDRSNQPQHF. CDR3 in DNA: TGCAGTGCTAGAGCCCCAGACAGATCCAATCAGCCCCAGCATTTT.

This rearrangement joins TRBV7-6 to TRBJ1-3; no clear D gene. Trimming cost V 7 bases and J 3 bases, with 16 bases left between them. The CDR3 spans 15 residues. Germline assignment: CDR1 SGHVS and CDR2 FNYEAQ. The CDR3 DNA reads TGTGCCAGCATCCTACCGAAGGGAAGTGGAAACACCATATATTTT. Amino acid sequence: CASILPKGSGNTIYF.